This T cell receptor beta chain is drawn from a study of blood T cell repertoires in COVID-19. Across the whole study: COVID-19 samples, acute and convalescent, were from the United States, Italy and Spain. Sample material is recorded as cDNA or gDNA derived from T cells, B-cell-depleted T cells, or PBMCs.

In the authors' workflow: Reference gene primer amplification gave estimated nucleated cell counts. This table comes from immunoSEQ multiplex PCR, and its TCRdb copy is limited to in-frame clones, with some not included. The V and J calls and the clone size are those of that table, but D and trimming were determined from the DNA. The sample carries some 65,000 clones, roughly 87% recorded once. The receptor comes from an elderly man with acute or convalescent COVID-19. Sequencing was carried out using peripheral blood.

The CDR3 spells CSVDRGQVSEAFF. The CDR3 DNA reads TGCAGCGTTGACAGGGGGCAAGTCTCTGAAGCTTTCTTT. This chain connects TRBV29-1 to TRBJ1-1, with 8 bases identical to TRBD1. Trimming took 3 bases from V and 6 from J; bases not matched to a gene: 6. The germline V gene encodes CDR1 SQVTM and CDR2 ANQGSEA. This CDR3 contains 13 residues.